A single sample is the source of the 28 T cell receptor beta chains below, sequenced in a study of STAT5B mutations in CD4+ large granular lymphocyte leukemia. Using immunoSEQ multiplex PCR, the repertoire was profiled, and TCRdb retains in-frame clones only, with some absent. The sample records 30,000 to 40,000 clones, 70% to 90% being singletons. The specimen sequenced was CD4+ T cells from blood buffy coats. All receptors come from a human donor in good health.

The CDR3 DNA is TGTGCCAGCAGAGACAGGGCTGGAAACACCATATATTTT. Translation: CASRDRAGNTIYF. V gene TRBV6-1 combines with J gene TRBJ1-3; TRBD1 matches at 7 bases. Looked up from germline, CDR1 is MNHNS and CDR2 is SASEGT. The CDR3 has 13 amino acids. V lost 6 bases to trimming and J lost 2 bases; unmatched junction nucleotides: 1.

The J gene is TRBJ2-2, the V gene TRBV5-6; D is unresolved. Looked up from germline, CDR1 is SGHDT and CDR2 is YYEEEE. V was shortened by 1 base and J by 0 bases, with 7 bases between the two germline ends. The CDR3 length is 15 residues. The CDR3 bases are TGTGCCAGCAGCTTGATTTCTGCGAACACCGGGGAGCTGTTTTTT. It encodes CASSLISANTGELFF.

The CDR3 DNA reads TGTGCCTCCGGGTGGCTAGCGGGGGATACGCAGTATTTT. Translated, it gives CASGWLAGDTQYF. This rearrangement joins TRBV30 to TRBJ2-3; 9 positions match TRBD2. Unmatched junction bases numbered 8, after V lost 7 bases and J lost 6 bases. CDR1 and CDR2 from the germline V gene are GTSNPN and SVGIG (reference sequence). The CDR3 spans 13 residues.

The rearrangement joins TRBV2 to TRBJ1-5; D is possibly TRBD1 (5 bases). The CDR3 is made up of 16 amino acids. Germline V CDR1 and CDR2: SNHLY, FYNNEI. Trimming stripped 2 bases from V and 2 bases from J, with 13 bases between. In nucleotides, the CDR3 is TGTGCCAGCAGTGAACGTGTGGGGGGGGGCAATCAGCCCCAGCATTTT. Its translation: CASSERVGGGNQPQHF.

This chain joins TRBV5-1 and TRBJ2-5, with 8 bases aligning to TRBD1. J lost 7 bases, V lost 2 bases, and 4 bases had no gene match. Germline V gives CDR1 SGHRS, CDR2 YFSETQ. The CDR3 runs to 13 residues. The CDR3 nucleotides are TGCGCCAGCAGCTTCGGACAGGGAGGGACCCAGTACTTC. Translation gives CASSFGQGGTQYF.

This chain uses TRBV7-7 with TRBJ2-5, with a possible D match to TRBD2 (6 bases). With 4 bases removed from V and 4 bases from J, the gap between germline ends came to 16 bases. There are 15 residues in the CDR3. Germline V CDR1 and CDR2: SSHAT, FNYEAQ (reference sequence). CDR3 amino acids: CASSSLAGSGETQYF. CDR3 sequence (DNA): TGTGCCAGCAGCTCATTGGCGGGGTCGGGAGAGACCCAGTACTTC.

V gene TRBV11-3 combines with J gene TRBJ1-1; D may be TRBD1 (5 bases). V was trimmed by 1 base and J by 4 bases, leaving 19 bases between them. CDR1 and CDR2 from the germline V gene are SGHNT and YENEEA. The CDR3 sequence is 17 residues long. DNA for the CDR3: TGTGCCAGCAGCTTAGGAGACAGTTCCACCCGGGGCACTGAAGCTTTCTTT. As protein: CASSLGDSSTRGTEAFF.

V is TRBV5-1 and J is TRBJ2-7; 12 nucleotides match TRBD2. Looked up from germline, CDR1 is SGHRS and CDR2 is YFSETQ. The CDR3 has 18 residues. The V and J ends lost 3 bases and 2 bases, in that order; junction bases with no gene match: 12. The CDR3, as DNA: TGCGCCAGCAGCTCGGGACTAGCGGGTCCCGGCGGAGCCTACGAGCAGTACTTC. Protein: CASSSGLAGPGGAYEQYF.

The CDR3 region is CASTRDRAAGELFF. The CDR3 DNA reads TGTGCCAGCACACGGGACAGGGCGGCCGGGGAGCTGTTTTTT. V gene TRBV6-5 combines with J gene TRBJ2-2, with 9 bases lining up with TRBD1. Germline CDR1 reads MNHEY; CDR2 reads SVGAGI. V trimming: 7 bases; J trimming: 6 bases; junction bases outside the gene matches: 6. The CDR3 runs 14 residues.

This clone was counted only a few times. This rearrangement joins TRBV25-1 to TRBJ2-7; D gene unclear. The CDR3 has 13 residues. With 9 bases removed from V and 3 bases from J, the gap between germline ends came to 15 bases. From germline, CDR1 is MGHDK and CDR2 SYGVNS. CDR3 bases: TGTGCCAGACCTAGGCAACTCCTCTACGAGCAGTACTTC. It codes for CARPRQLLYEQYF.

J is TRBJ1-3 and V is TRBV6-1, with a possible D match to TRBD1 (5 bases). CDR1 MNHNS and CDR2 SASEGT come from the germline V gene. Between the trimmed V and J ends, which lost 2 bases and 0 bases, there was a span of 11 bases. The CDR3 contains 16 residues. The CDR3 loop is CASSELGRASGNTIYF. The CDR3 DNA follows: TGTGCCAGCAGTGAATTGGGCAGGGCCTCTGGAAACACCATATATTTT.

The genes are TRBV6-4 and TRBJ1-1, with 9 bases that match TRBD1. The CDR3 totals 14 residues. CDR1 and CDR2 (germline): MRHNA, SNTAGT. The V segment lost 6 bases and the J segment 5 bases; nucleotides outside the gene matches: 7. The CDR3 nucleotides read TGTGCCAGCAGACATGACAGGGGGGGGACTGAAGCTTTCTTT. It codes for CASRHDRGGTEAFF.

This clone has a handful of counts. The chain combines TRBV6-6 with TRBJ2-7; 8 nucleotides align to TRBD1. The V and J ends lost 2 bases and 2 bases, in that order; junction bases with no gene match: 5. Looked up from germline, CDR1 is MNHNY and CDR2 is SVGAGI (reference sequence). This CDR3 has 15 residues. The CDR3 bases are TGTGCCAGCAGTTACCTCGACAGGGGAACCTACGAGCAGTACTTC. The encoded protein is CASSYLDRGTYEQYF.

This CDR3 reads CASSFQGYNEQFF. The CDR3 coding sequence is TGTGCCAGTAGTTTCCAGGGATACAATGAGCAGTTCTTC. V usage is TRBV19 and J usage is TRBJ2-1; D is possibly TRBD1 (5 bases). The germline gives CDR1 LNHDA, CDR2 SQIVND (reference sequence). This CDR3 contains 13 residues. With 5 bases removed from V and 4 bases from J, the gap between germline ends came to 9 bases.

J is TRBJ2-5 and V is TRBV10-3; D is ambiguous. The CDR3 sequence is 13 residues long. Germline values: CDR1 ENHRY, CDR2 SYGVKD. V lost 10 bases, J lost 4 bases, and 16 bases lay in between. CDR3 in DNA: TGTGCCAGCCTGCGAGGAGACGGAGAGACCCAGTACTTC. It specifies CASLRGDGETQYF.

This clone showed up just a few times. The gene calls are TRBV30 and TRBJ1-1; 7 nucleotides align to TRBD1. V was clipped by 2 bases and J by 6 bases; unmatched bases: 6. Germline V CDR1 and CDR2: GTSNPN, SVGIG (reference sequence). This CDR3 is 13 amino acids long. The CDR3 protein is CAWSQGGVAEAFF. The CDR3 coding sequence is TGTGCCTGGAGTCAGGGGGGGGTGGCTGAAGCTTTCTTT.

V and J are TRBV18 and TRBJ1-1; D gene unclear. CDR1 and CDR2 (germline): KGHSH, LQKENI. V lost 3 bases to trimming and J lost 3 bases, with 14 bases between them. The CDR3 consists of 15 residues. DNA for the CDR3: TGTGCCAGCTCACCCTACAACGGCGGGGACACTGAAGCTTTCTTT. It is translated as CASSPYNGGDTEAFF.

In this sample, this clone turned up once. The chain employs TRBV18 and TRBJ2-7; 9 positions match TRBD2. V trimming: 1 base; J trimming: 4 bases; junction bases outside the gene matches: 5. Germline assignment: CDR1 KGHSH and CDR2 LQKENI. This CDR3 spans 15 amino acids. This CDR3 is CASSPRSSGTYEQYF. The CDR3 DNA is TGTGCCAGCTCACCACGGTCTAGCGGGACTTACGAGCAGTACTTC.

This rearrangement joins TRBV6-5 to TRBJ2-1; the match to TRBD2 covers 9 bases. The germline CDR1 and CDR2 sequences are MNHEY and SVGAGI. Trimming cost V 6 bases and J 2 bases; bases outside gene matches: 2. CDR3 length: 14 residues. CDR3 sequence reads: CASSLAGAYNEQFF. The CDR3 coding sequence is TGTGCCAGCAGCTTAGCGGGAGCCTACAATGAGCAGTTCTTC.

This clone occurred once. The V gene is TRBV5-4, the J gene TRBJ2-3; 8 bases are a match to TRBD1. V was pared by 4 bases and J by 0 bases, with 7 bases of the junction left unmatched. There are 16 residues in the CDR3. The germline gives CDR1 SGHNT, CDR2 YYREEE (reference sequence). This CDR3 reads CASSPGGRTSTDTQYF. CDR3 nucleotides: TGTGCCAGCAGCCCAGGGGGCAGGACGAGCACAGATACGCAGTATTTT.

A single count supports this clone. This chain joins TRBV5-6 and TRBJ1-2; TRBD1 agrees at 9 bases. CDR3 length: 16 amino acids. Losses at the gene ends were 0 bases for V and 3 bases for J; bases not matched to a gene: 6. Germline lookup yields CDR1 SGHDT and CDR2 YYEEEE. Here the CDR3 reads CASSLGDREQYYGYTF. The CDR3 DNA reads as TGTGCCAGCAGCTTGGGGGACAGGGAACAGTACTATGGCTACACCTTC.

The gene calls are TRBV7-2 and TRBJ2-5, with 11 nucleotides matching TRBD1. The J call may be in error: the DNA end matches TRBJ2-7 better. Germline V CDR1 and CDR2: SGHTA, FQGNSA. This CDR3 spans 15 amino acids. CDR3 nucleotides: TGTGCCAGCAGCCCGGGACAGGGGGTCTTCTACGAGCAGTACTTC. Its translation: CASSPGQGVFYEQYF.

The chain uses TRBV11-2 and TRBJ2-1; no definite D call. The CDR3 is made up of 13 amino acids. The germline V gene encodes CDR1 SGHAT and CDR2 FQNNGV. V lost 4 bases to trimming and J lost 4 bases, with 8 bases between them. CDR3 amino acids: CASSSTRYNEQFF. The CDR3 nucleotides read TGTGCCAGCAGCTCCACGCGGTACAATGAGCAGTTCTTC.

This clone showed up just a few times. The chain couples TRBV10-3 to TRBJ1-6; D perhaps matches TRBD1 (5 bases). V lost 7 bases to trimming and J lost 5 bases, with 12 bases between them. CDR1 is ENHRY, CDR2 SYGVKD, per germline. The CDR3 has 14 amino acids. CDR3 nucleotide sequence: TGTGCCATCAATCCAGGGATGGATAATTCACCCCTCCACTTT. It encodes CAINPGMDNSPLHF.

This clone has only one observation. The chain combines TRBV30 with TRBJ1-1; D is unclear. Trimming removed 0 bases at V and 1 base at J, with 9 bases between. The CDR3 sequence is 14 residues long. The V gene's germline CDR1 is GTSNPN and CDR2 SVGIG (reference sequence). CDR3 coding DNA: TGTGCCTGGAGTGTACTGACACCGAACACTGAAGCTTTCTTT. Translating it yields CAWSVLTPNTEAFF.

This clone was counted once. This chain joins TRBV6-1 and TRBJ2-7, with D possibly being TRBD1 or TRBD2 (5 bases each). V was clipped by 5 bases and J by 2 bases, with 13 bases between them. The CDR3 totals 14 residues. Germline loops: CDR1 MNHNS, CDR2 SASEGT. This chain's CDR3 is CASSPGTKTYEQYF. CDR3 bases: TGTGCCAGCAGTCCCGGGACGAAGACCTACGAGCAGTACTTC.

The rearrangement links TRBV19 to TRBJ2-5, with a tentative D call TRBD2 (6 bases). Trimming cost V 4 bases and J 0 bases, with 9 bases left between them. CDR1 and CDR2 (germline): LNHDA, SQIVND (reference sequence). CDR3 length: 14 amino acids. CDR3 region: CASSRRGNQETQYF. The CDR3, as DNA: TGTGCCAGTAGTAGGAGGGGTAACCAAGAGACCCAGTACTTC.

This clone has just one count. V is TRBV19 and J is TRBJ2-5; 9 bases agree with TRBD2. Per the germline V gene, CDR1 is LNHDA and CDR2 is SQIVND (reference sequence). V was pared by 5 bases and J by 0 bases, with 4 bases of the junction left unmatched. The CDR3 covers 15 residues. The CDR3 is CASSRTSVNQETQYF. CDR3 DNA sequence: TGTGCCAGTAGTCGGACTAGCGTGAACCAAGAGACCCAGTACTTC.